Listed here are 25 T cell receptor beta chains from one sample, sequenced in a study of T cells in Graves' hyperthyroidism and ophthalmopathy. TCR beta CDR3 regions were amplified from RNA. When the TCR CDR3 underwent first-round RT-PCR, the HTBI primer set was used. TCRdb reprocessed the multiplex PCR reads via MiXCR and lists one record per CDR3 protein. This sample has a few hundred thousand distinct CDR3 sequences, with about 16% found just once. The sequenced sample was blood. All receptors derive from a young woman with Graves' ophthalmopathy.

Comments on this clonotype: It may be a read error: a sequence one base away is much more abundant. The V gene is TRBV12-3 or TRBV12-4, the J gene TRBJ1-5; D is unresolved. Trimming cost V 5 bases and J 7 bases, with 18 bases left between them. CDR3 length: 15 residues. In DNA, the CDR3 is TGTGCCAGCAGTGAGAGTTACCCGCATAACCAGCCCCAGCATTTT. The encoded protein is CASSESYPHNQPQHF.

This clonotype was recorded at least ten times. The chain links TRBV20-1 to TRBJ2-1, with D perhaps TRBD1 (5 bases). Germline CDR1 reads DFQATT; CDR2 reads SNEGSKA (reference sequence). CDR3 length: 13 residues. V was trimmed by 6 bases and J by 7 bases, leaving 16 bases between them. CDR3 loop: CSARSGAFNEQFF. For the CDR3, the DNA is TGCAGTGCGCGCAGTGGGGCTTTTAATGAGCAGTTCTTC.

The chain recombines TRBV28 with TRBJ2-5, with 7 bases that match TRBD1. Germline CDR1 MDHEN, CDR2 SYDVKM. This CDR3 comprises 14 residues. V trimming: 5 bases; J trimming: 4 bases; junction bases outside the gene matches: 7. In DNA, the CDR3 is TGTGCCAGCAGTGTCGGACAGGAAGGAGAGACCCAGTACTTC. Residues: CASSVGQEGETQYF.

The genes are TRBV11-2 and TRBJ2-7; maybe TRBD1 (5 bases). The CDR3 spans 16 residues. V dropped 5 bases and J dropped 6 bases, with 23 bases sitting between them. Germline V gene lookup returns CDR1 SGHAT and CDR2 FQNNGV. The CDR3 is CASSPLGAGGRGEQYF. The CDR3 nucleotides read TGTGCCAGCAGCCCCCTAGGGGCAGGCGGTCGCGGCGAGCAGTACTTC.

Regarding this clonotype: Possible read error: a much larger clone is one base away. The V call is TRBV3-1, the J call TRBJ1-1, with D perhaps TRBD1 (5 bases). Germline V gene lookup returns CDR1 LGHDT and CDR2 YNNKEL (reference sequence). The V end lost 1 base, the J end lost 3 bases, and 12 bases lay between the germline ends. CDR3 length: 15 amino acids. CDR3 residues: CASSQGTGWDTEAFF. In DNA, the CDR3 is TGTGCCAGCAGCCAAGGAACAGGCTGGGACACTGAAGCTTTCTTT.

This clonotype was observed at least ten times. The chain joins TRBV7-2 to TRBJ2-3, with D hard to call. Germline CDR1 is SGHTA and CDR2 is FQGNSA. The CDR3 loop spans 13 amino acids. The V gene lost 5 bases and the J gene lost 9 bases, with 15 bases spanning the gap. The CDR3, as DNA: TGTGCCAGCAGCCTAGGTTGGTTTGGCACGCAGTATTTT. Protein sequence: CASSLGWFGTQYF.

This clonotype is a singleton in its sample. The chain couples TRBV6-2 or TRBV6-3 to TRBJ2-3; a possible D gene is TRBD2 (6 bases). The CDR3 runs to 16 residues. V was cut by 6 bases and J by 2 bases, with 18 bases left in between. Germline lookup yields CDR1 MNHEY and CDR2 SVGEGT. The chain's CDR3 is CASSALAEGPTDTQYF. CDR3 DNA sequence: TGTGCCAGCAGCGCACTCGCGGAGGGGCCCACAGATACGCAGTATTTT.

This clonotype showed up many times. The chain combines TRBV6-1 with TRBJ2-7; 9 positions agree with TRBD2. Trimming cost V 5 bases and J 0 bases; bases outside gene matches: 8. Per the germline V gene, CDR1 is MNHNS and CDR2 is SASEGT. The CDR3 has 16 amino acids. The CDR3 spells CASSYSGLAHSYEQYF. The CDR3 bases are TGTGCCAGCAGTTACTCCGGACTAGCGCACTCCTACGAGCAGTACTTC.

The rearrangement joins TRBV19 to TRBJ2-3, with 8 nucleotides matching TRBD1. Germline CDR1 LNHDA, CDR2 SQIVND (reference sequence). With V trimmed by 2 bases and J by 4 bases, 20 bases remained unmatched. CDR3 length: 20 residues. The CDR3 loop is CASSILPRGPEGGSPDTQYF. The CDR3 coding sequence is TGTGCCAGTAGTATACTGCCCAGGGGGCCGGAGGGTGGGAGCCCAGATACGCAGTATTTT.

This clonotype showed up many times. One end of the junction varies from germline; a read error may be responsible. V usage is TRBV5-4 and J usage is TRBJ2-7; the D gene is possibly TRBD1 (6 bases). Per germline, CDR1 SGHNT and CDR2 YYREEE (reference sequence). The CDR3 sequence is 14 residues long. The CDR3 here is CASSLQGSSYEQYF. In DNA form, the CDR3 reads TGCGCCAGCAGCTTACAGGGAAGCTCCTACGAGCAGTACTTC.

The rearrangement links TRBV7-3 to TRBJ1-2, with D perhaps matching TRBD1 (6 bases). From germline, CDR1 is SGHTA and CDR2 FQGTGA. This CDR3 has 14 amino acids. Trimming removed 2 bases at V and 8 bases at J, with 15 bases between. CDR3 amino acids: CASSLDAGAGGYTF. CDR3 in DNA: TGTGCCAGCAGCTTAGACGCAGGGGCGGGGGGCTACACCTTC.

Ten or more counts support this clonotype. V is TRBV20-1 and J is TRBJ1-1, with D maybe TRBD1 (5 bases). The CDR3 spans 15 residues. Germline V gives CDR1 DFQATT, CDR2 SNEGSKA (reference sequence). With 1 base removed from V and 5 bases from J, the gap between germline ends came to 17 bases. CDR3 loop: CSARGSPGGGTEAFF. The CDR3 bases are TGCAGTGCTAGAGGATCCCCGGGGGGAGGAACTGAAGCTTTCTTT.

Ten or more counts support this clonotype. V is TRBV3-1 and J is TRBJ2-3, with D perhaps TRBD1 (5 bases). The CDR3 spans 13 residues. V lost 6 bases to trimming and J lost 2 bases, with 9 bases between them. CDR1 is LGHDT and CDR2 is YNNKEL in the germline V gene (reference sequence). The CDR3 sequence: CASRRQSTDTQYF. The CDR3 bases are TGTGCCAGCAGACGACAGTCCACAGATACGCAGTATTTT.

This clonotype showed up many times. This sequence joins TRBV6-6 and TRBJ2-7; D might be TRBD1 (6 bases). The V end was cut by 0 bases, the J end by 3 bases, with 9 bases between. CDR1 and CDR2 (germline): MNHNY, SVGAGI (reference sequence). The CDR3 loop spans 14 amino acids. As DNA, the CDR3 is TGTGCCAGCAGTTACTCCAGGGGACGCTACGAGCAGTACTTC. Encoded protein: CASSYSRGRYEQYF.

This clonotype was recorded at least ten times. The V gene is TRBV2, the J gene TRBJ2-1; D not resolved. The CDR3 is 12 amino acids. Germline values: CDR1 SNHLY, CDR2 FYNNEI. Trimming took off 8 bases at V and 0 bases at J, with 5 bases between the two ends. The DNA for the CDR3 is TGTGCCAGCGATAGCTCCTACAATGAGCAGTTCTTC. Protein product: CASDSSYNEQFF.

V and J are TRBV12-3 or TRBV12-4 and TRBJ2-7, with unresolved D. The CDR3 has 12 residues. V was shortened by 3 bases and J by 5 bases, with 8 bases between the two germline ends. The CDR3 here is CASSFVGNEQYF. CDR3 nucleotides: TGTGCCAGCAGTTTTGTGGGAAACGAGCAGTACTTC.

The rearrangement joins TRBV6-2 or TRBV6-3 to TRBJ2-1; TRBD1 might be the D (6 bases). The germline CDR1 and CDR2 sequences are MNHEY and SVGEGT. V gave up 4 bases and J gave up 4 bases, with 11 bases separating them. The CDR3 is 14 amino acids. The CDR3 bases are TGTGCCAGCAGTTCTGGACAGTCTTACAATGAGCAGTTCTTC. This codes for CASSSGQSYNEQFF.

This clonotype showed up many times. V and J are TRBV6-2 or TRBV6-3 and TRBJ2-7; 7 bases agree with TRBD1. The V gene end was trimmed by 2 bases and the J gene end by 0 bases; junction bases not matched to a gene: 4. This CDR3 comprises 15 residues. The germline gives CDR1 MNHEY, CDR2 SVGEGT. CDR3 sequence: CASSYGDRTSYEQYF. CDR3 DNA sequence: TGTGCCAGCAGTTACGGGGACAGAACCTCCTACGAGCAGTACTTC.

This clonotype was seen more than once but under ten times. CDR3 sequence reads: CASSHRQGDNEQFF. As DNA, the CDR3 is TGTGCCAGCAGCCATCGACAGGGAGACAATGAGCAGTTCTTC. V usage is TRBV3-1 and J usage is TRBJ2-1, with TRBD1 matching over 7 bases. The germline gives CDR1 LGHDT, CDR2 YNNKEL (reference sequence). CDR3 length: 14 residues. V was pared by 3 bases and J by 5 bases, with 4 bases of the junction left unmatched.

Worth noting for this clonotype: At one end the junction does not follow the germline gene, possibly because of a read error. The J gene is TRBJ1-1, the V gene TRBV19; D is unclear. Germline CDR1 and CDR2: LNHDA and SQIVND (reference sequence). This CDR3 has 15 amino acids. CDR3 loop: CASSMLGSGNSEAFF. The CDR3 region has the DNA TGTGCCAGTAGTATGCTGGGAAGCGGGAACAGTGAAGCTTTCTTT.

The genes are TRBV20-1 and TRBJ2-7, with TRBD1 matching 8 bases. The CDR3 runs 15 residues. With 4 bases clipped from V and 2 bases from J, the junction kept 10 bases outside the gene matches. Germline CDR1 DFQATT, CDR2 SNEGSKA (reference sequence). CDR3 DNA sequence: TGCAGTGCTACGTCCCCCTGGACAGGGACCTACGAGCAGTACTTC. As protein: CSATSPWTGTYEQYF.

In its sample, this clonotype was seen many times. The chain employs TRBV12-3 or TRBV12-4 and TRBJ1-2, with TRBD1 matching over 7 bases. Unmatched junction bases numbered 7, after V lost 6 bases and J lost 3 bases. The CDR3 is 14 amino acids. The CDR3 loop is CASRGRDRDYGYTF. For the CDR3, the DNA is TGTGCCAGCAGAGGCCGGGACAGAGACTATGGCTACACCTTC.

This clonotype showed up many times. CDR3 coding DNA: TGTGCCATCAGTGAGTCGGCAGGGGTCAACGAGCAGTACTTC. As protein: CAISESAGVNEQYF. The V and J genes are TRBV10-3 and TRBJ2-7; a weak D match, TRBD1 (6 bases). The CDR3 runs 14 residues. Germline values: CDR1 ENHRY, CDR2 SYGVKD. V was cut by 0 bases and J by 5 bases, with 11 bases left in between.

This clonotype was observed a handful of times. The chain couples TRBV10-3 to TRBJ2-7, with D perhaps assigned TRBD1 or TRBD2 (6 bases each). The CDR3 has 11 amino acids. CDR1 and CDR2 (germline): ENHRY, SYGVKD. CDR3 region: CAGGVDNEQYF. The CDR3 coding sequence is TGTGCGGGGGGCGTAGATAACGAGCAGTACTTC.

The chain combines TRBV6-1 with TRBJ2-7, with a weak D call TRBD1 (6 bases). Trimming stripped 5 bases from V and 3 bases from J, with 17 bases between. Looked up from germline, CDR1 is MNHNS and CDR2 is SASEGT. This CDR3 is built from 15 residues. CDR3 sequence reads: CASSFASTGIYEQYF. In nucleotides, the CDR3 is TGTGCCAGCAGTTTCGCTTCCACAGGGATCTACGAGCAGTACTTC.